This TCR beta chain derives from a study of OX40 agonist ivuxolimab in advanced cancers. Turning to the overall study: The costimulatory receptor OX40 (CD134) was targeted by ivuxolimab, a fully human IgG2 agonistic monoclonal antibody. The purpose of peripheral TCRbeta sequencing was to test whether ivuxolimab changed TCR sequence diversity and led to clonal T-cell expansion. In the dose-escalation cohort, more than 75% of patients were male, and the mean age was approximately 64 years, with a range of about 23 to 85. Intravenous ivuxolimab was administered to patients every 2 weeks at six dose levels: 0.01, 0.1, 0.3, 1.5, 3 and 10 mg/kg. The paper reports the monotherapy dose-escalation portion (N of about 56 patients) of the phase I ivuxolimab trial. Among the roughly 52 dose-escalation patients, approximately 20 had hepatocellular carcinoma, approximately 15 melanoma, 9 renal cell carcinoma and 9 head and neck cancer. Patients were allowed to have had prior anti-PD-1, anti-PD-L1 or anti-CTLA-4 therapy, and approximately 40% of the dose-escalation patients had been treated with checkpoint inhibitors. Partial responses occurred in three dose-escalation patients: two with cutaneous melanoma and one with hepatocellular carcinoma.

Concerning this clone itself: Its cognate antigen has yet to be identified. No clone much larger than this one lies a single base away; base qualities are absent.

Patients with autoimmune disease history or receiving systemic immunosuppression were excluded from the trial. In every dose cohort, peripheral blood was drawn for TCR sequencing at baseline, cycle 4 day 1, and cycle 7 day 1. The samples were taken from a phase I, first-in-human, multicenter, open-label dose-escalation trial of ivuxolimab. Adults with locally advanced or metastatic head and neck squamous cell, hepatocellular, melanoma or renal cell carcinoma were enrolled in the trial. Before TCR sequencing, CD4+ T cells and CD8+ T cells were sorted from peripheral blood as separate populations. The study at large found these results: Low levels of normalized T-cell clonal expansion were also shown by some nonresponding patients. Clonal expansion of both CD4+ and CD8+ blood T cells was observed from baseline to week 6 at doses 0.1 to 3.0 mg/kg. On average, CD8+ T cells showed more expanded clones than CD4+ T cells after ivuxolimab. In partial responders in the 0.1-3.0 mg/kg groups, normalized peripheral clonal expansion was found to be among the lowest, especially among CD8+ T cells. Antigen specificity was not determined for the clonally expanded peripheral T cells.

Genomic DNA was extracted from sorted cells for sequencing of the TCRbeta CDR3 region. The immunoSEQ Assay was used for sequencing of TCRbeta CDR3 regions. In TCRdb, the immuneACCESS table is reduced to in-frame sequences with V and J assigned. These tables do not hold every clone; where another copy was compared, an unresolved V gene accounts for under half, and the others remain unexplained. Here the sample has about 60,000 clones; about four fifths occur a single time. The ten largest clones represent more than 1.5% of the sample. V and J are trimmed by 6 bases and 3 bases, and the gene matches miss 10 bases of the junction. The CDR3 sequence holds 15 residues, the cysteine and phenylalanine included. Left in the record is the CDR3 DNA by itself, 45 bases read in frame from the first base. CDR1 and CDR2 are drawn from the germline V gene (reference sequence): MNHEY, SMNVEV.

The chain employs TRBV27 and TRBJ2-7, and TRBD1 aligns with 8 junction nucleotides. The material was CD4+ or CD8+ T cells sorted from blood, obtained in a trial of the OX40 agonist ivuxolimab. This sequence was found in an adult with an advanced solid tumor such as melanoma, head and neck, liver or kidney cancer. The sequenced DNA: TGTGCCAGCAGCCTTCACGGACAGGGAAGCTACGAGCAGTACTTC. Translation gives CASSLHGQGSYEQYF.